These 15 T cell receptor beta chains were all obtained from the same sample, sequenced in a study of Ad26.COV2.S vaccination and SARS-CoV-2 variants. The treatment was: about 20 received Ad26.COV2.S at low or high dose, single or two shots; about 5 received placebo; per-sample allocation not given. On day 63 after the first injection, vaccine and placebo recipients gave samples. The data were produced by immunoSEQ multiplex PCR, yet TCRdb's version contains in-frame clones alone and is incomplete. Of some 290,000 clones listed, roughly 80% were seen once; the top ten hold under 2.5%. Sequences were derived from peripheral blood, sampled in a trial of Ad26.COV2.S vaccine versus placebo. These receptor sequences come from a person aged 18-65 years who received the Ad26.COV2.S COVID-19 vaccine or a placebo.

CDR3 sequence reads: CASSVAGVYTDTQYF. DNA of the CDR3: TGTGCCAGCAGCGTAGCAGGTGTTTACACAGATACGCAGTATTTT. The gene calls are TRBV9 and TRBJ2-3; D ambiguous. V dropped 0 bases and J dropped 2 bases, with 10 bases sitting between them. This CDR3 contains 15 residues. The germline CDR1 and CDR2 sequences are SGDLS and YYNGEE.

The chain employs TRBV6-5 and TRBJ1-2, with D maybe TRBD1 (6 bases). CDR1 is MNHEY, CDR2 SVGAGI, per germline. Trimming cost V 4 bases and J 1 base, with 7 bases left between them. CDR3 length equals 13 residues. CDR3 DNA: TGTGCCAGCAGTTCAGGGGTTAACTATGGCTACACCTTC. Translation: CASSSGVNYGYTF.

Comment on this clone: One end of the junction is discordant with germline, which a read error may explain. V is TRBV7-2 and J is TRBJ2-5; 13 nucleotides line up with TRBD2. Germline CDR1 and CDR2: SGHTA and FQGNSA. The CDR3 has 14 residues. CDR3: CASSLVLTSGGGHF. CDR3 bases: TGTGCCAGCAGCTTAGTCCTCACTAGCGGGGGGGGACACTTC.

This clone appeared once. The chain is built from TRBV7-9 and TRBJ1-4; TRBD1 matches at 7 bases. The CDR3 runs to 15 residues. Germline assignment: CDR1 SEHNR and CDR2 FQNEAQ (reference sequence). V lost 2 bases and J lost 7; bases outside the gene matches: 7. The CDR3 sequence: CASSLRGQGIEKLFF. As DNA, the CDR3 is TGTGCCAGCAGCTTAAGGGGGCAGGGGATTGAAAAACTGTTTTTT. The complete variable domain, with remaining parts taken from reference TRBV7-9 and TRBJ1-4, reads DTGVSQNPRHKITKRGQNVTFRCDPISEHNRLYWYRQTLGQGPEFLTYFQNEAQLEKSRLLSDRFSAERPKGSFSTLEIQRTEQGDSAMYLCASSLRGQGIEKLFFGSGTQLSVL.

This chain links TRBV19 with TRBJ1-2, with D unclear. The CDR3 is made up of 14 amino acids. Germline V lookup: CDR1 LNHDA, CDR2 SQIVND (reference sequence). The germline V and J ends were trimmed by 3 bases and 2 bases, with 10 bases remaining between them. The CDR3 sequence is CASSISAANYGYTF. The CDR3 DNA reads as TGTGCCAGTAGTATTAGTGCGGCAAACTATGGCTACACCTTC.

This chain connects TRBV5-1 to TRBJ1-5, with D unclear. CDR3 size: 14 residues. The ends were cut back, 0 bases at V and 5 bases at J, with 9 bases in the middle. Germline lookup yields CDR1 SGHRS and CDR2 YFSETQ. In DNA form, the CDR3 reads TGCGCCAGCAGCTTGGATTCTGGCGATCAGCCCCAGCATTTT. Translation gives CASSLDSGDQPQHF.

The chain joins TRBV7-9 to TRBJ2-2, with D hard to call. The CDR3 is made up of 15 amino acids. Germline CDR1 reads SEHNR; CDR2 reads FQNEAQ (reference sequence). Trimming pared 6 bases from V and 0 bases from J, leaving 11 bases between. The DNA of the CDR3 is TGTGCCAGCAGTTTCCACCAGACGAACACCGGGGAGCTGTTTTTT. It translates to CASSFHQTNTGELFF.

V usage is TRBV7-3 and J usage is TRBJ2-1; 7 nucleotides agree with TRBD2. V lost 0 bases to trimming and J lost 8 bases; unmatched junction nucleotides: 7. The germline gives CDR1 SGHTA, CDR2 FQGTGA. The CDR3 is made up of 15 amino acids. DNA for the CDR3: TGTGCCAGCAGCTTAACCCCGGGGAGGGTCGATGAGCAGTTCTTC. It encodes CASSLTPGRVDEQFF.

The CDR3 region is CASSTTGEGDETQYF. CDR3 bases: TGTGCCAGTAGTACCACAGGGGAGGGGGACGAGACCCAGTACTTC. V and J are TRBV19 and TRBJ2-5; the D call may be TRBD1 or TRBD2 (7 bases each). Trimming pared 4 bases from V and 5 bases from J, leaving 17 bases between. Germline loops: CDR1 LNHDA, CDR2 SQIVND (reference sequence). The CDR3 is 15 residues long.

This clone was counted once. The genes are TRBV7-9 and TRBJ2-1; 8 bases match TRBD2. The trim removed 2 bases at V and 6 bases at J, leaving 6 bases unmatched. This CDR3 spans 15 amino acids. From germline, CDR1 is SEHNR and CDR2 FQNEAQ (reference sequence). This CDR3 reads CASSLNGGVSNEQFF. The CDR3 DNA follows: TGTGCCAGCAGCTTAAACGGGGGGGTGAGCAATGAGCAGTTCTTC.

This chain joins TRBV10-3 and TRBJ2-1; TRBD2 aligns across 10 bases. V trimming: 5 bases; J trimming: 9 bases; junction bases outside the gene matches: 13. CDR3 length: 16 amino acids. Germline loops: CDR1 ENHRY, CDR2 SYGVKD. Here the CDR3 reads CAISPHSGGPSPEQFF. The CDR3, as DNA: TGTGCCATCAGTCCACATAGCGGGGGGCCAAGCCCTGAGCAGTTCTTC.

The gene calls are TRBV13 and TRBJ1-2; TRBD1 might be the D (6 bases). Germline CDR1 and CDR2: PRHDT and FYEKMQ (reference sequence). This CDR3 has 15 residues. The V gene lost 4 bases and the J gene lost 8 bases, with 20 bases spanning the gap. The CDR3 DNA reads TGTGCCAGCAGCTCTCAAAGAGGGGGAATGGTAGGCTACACCTTC. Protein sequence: CASSSQRGGMVGYTF. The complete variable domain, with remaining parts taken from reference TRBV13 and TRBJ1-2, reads AAGVIQSPRHLIKEKRETATLKCYPIPRHDTVYWYQQGPGQDPQFLISFYEKMQSDKGSIPDRFSAQQFSDYHSELNMSSLELGDSALYFCASSSQRGGMVGYTFGSGTRLTVV.

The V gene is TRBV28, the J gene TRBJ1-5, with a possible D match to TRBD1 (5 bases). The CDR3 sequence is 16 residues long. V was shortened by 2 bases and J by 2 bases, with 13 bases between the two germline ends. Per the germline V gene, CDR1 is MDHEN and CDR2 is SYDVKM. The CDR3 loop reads CASSLIGRGGNQPQHF. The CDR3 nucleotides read TGTGCCAGCAGTTTAATAGGGAGAGGGGGCAATCAGCCCCAGCATTTT.

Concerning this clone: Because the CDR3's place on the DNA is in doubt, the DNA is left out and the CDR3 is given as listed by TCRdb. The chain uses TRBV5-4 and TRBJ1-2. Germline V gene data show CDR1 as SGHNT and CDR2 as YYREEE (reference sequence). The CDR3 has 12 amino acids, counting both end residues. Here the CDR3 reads CASTVGGGASTF.

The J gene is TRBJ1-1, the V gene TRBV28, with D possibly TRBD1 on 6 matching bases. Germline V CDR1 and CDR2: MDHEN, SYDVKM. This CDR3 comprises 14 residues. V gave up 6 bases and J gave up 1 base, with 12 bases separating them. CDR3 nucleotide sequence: TGTGCCAGCAGGCGAGGACAGAAGAACACTGAAGCTTTCTTT. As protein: CASRRGQKNTEAFF.